These 3 T cell receptor beta chains were sequenced from one sample in a study of shared clonotypes between healthy human individuals. The table came from immunoSEQ multiplex PCR; TCRdb's copy has only in-frame clones and leaves some out. The table records roughly 2.1 million clones, around 93% of them present only once. CD45RO-negative, CCR7-selected cells formed the naive CD8 fraction, which excluded terminally differentiated effector memory CD45RA+ cells. Sequenced sample: naive CD8+ T cells from PBMCs. The source is a man aged 18 to 29 in good health. Some clones in this sample may be carry-over from other donors' samples.

The chain couples TRBV5-6 to TRBJ2-5; D not resolved. The CDR3 loop spans 11 amino acids. CDR1 is SGHDT, CDR2 YYEEEE, per germline. Trimming left V 3 bases short and J 4 bases short, with 4 bases between. CDR3: CASSSRETQYF. In DNA form, the CDR3 reads TGTGCCAGCAGCTCAAGAGAGACCCAGTACTTC.

The chain couples TRBV7-9 to TRBJ2-5, with 10 bases identical to TRBD1. The V gene's germline CDR1 is SEHNR and CDR2 FQNEAQ (reference sequence). The CDR3 covers 14 residues. Trimming cost V 5 bases and J 5 bases; bases outside gene matches: 5. The CDR3 nucleotides read TGTGCCAGCAGCGCCCGGACAGGGGGTGAGACCCAGTACTTC. Its protein product is CASSARTGGETQYF.

The chain links TRBV14 to TRBJ1-1; D uncertain. V lost 4 bases and J lost 2, with 20 bases in between. The CDR3 runs 17 residues. From germline, CDR1 is SGHDN and CDR2 FVKESK. The CDR3 bases are TGTGCCAGCAGCCCCCGCCCCCCTACGAGGACTAACACTGAAGCTTTCTTT. Translating it yields CASSPRPPTRTNTEAFF. Supplemented by reference TRBV14 and TRBJ1-1, the full variable domain reads EAGVTQFPSHSVIEKGQTVTLRCDPISGHDNLYWYRRVMGKEIKFLLHFVKESKQDESGMPNNRFLAERTGGTYSTLKVQPAELEDSGVYFCASSPRPPTRTNTEAFFGQGTRLTVV.